The present T cell receptor (beta chain) was sequenced within a study of blood T cells in healthy people across ages. The germline V gene has CDR1 LGHNA and CDR2 YSLEER. There are 14 residues in the CDR3. V was cut by 3 bases and J by 5 bases, with 11 bases left in between. Study-wide results and limits: In the absence of known donor CMV status, changes in expanded clonotypes were possibly confounded.

Primed by a sample-barcoded 5' primer and a J-beta primer mix, a second PCR proceeded for about 7 to 11 cycles. A template-switch adaptor containing 12 random nucleotides labeled each cDNA molecule. A minimum of 3 million CDR3-containing paired-end reads was obtained for each sample. TCRdb ran MiXCR on the 5' RACE reads and lists one entry per CDR3 protein. This table has 650,000 to 1,000,000 distinct CDR3 sequences, under 40% appearing once. Note on this clonotype: Its antigen remains unknown.

The clonotype comes from a man aged 18 to 30 in good health. Sequences were obtained from blood. The chain joins TRBV4-3 to TRBJ1-5, with D possibly TRBD1 on 6 matching bases. The CDR3 loop is CASSHSQGDQPQHF. CDR3 bases: TGCGCCAGCAGCCACTCACAGGGCGATCAGCCCCAGCATTTT.